This TCR beta chain was sequenced for a study of T cell changes during pregnancy in multiple sclerosis (dated by TCRdb to between 2018 and 2021). Regarding the complete study: The study examined how the T cell repertoire changed over the course of pregnancy in women with multiple sclerosis.

The library relied on the immunoSEQ multiplex PCR assay. TCRdb mirrors the immuneACCESS table, restricted to in-frame sequences. Some clones are absent from its copies; in checked studies, under half trace to an unresolved V gene, and the reason for the others is unknown. The sample table contains about 100,000 clones; only one count was recorded for around 93% of them. Jointly, the top ten make up 1.9% of the sample. The CDR3 contains 11 residues, cysteine and phenylalanine counted. This entry keeps only the CDR3 DNA: 33 bases, framed from base 1. CDR1 and CDR2 were assigned from the germline V gene (reference sequence) as GTSNPN and SVGIG. V is cut by 5 bases and J by 10 bases, and the space between the germline ends is 14 bases. This clone was counted a few times. Its antigen is still unknown. No base quality information exists; no much larger clone differs at one position.

The clonotype was recovered from a female donor with multiple sclerosis, enrolled in a pregnancy study. The rearranged segments are TRBV30 and TRBJ1-1; TRBD1 is a weak D gene call, 6 bases matching. Specimen: peripheral blood, collected after pregnancy. CDR3 reads: CAWEQGSRAFF. The nucleotide sequence is TGTGCCTGGGAACAGGGTTCTCGAGCTTTCTTT.